This T cell receptor (beta chain) was retrieved from a study of T cell responses to AZD1222 COVID-19 vaccine. Regarding the study as a whole: Repertoire sampling occurred only after the peak T cell response.

Trimming left V 0 bases short and J 3 bases short, with 6 bases between. The germline V gene encodes CDR1 LGHNA and CDR2 YSLEER. The CDR3 has 13 residues. Clones were read by immunoSEQ multiplex PCR, and TCRdb kept only the in-frame ones, dropping some. This sample has about 120,000 clones, with around 84% found just once. As concerns this clone: The antigen is unknown.

The receptor was isolated from an adult in good health. The sample was peripheral blood, taken on day 0 of AZD1222 vaccination. V is TRBV4-3 and J is TRBJ2-7; the D gene is possibly TRBD2 (5 bases). CDR3 coding DNA: TGCGCCAGCAGCCAAGAAGGGAGCTACGAGCAGTACTTC. Its translation is CASSQEGSYEQYF.